This TCR beta chain was profiled in a study of cytomegalovirus exposure and HLA in healthy donors. After removal of 3 bases from V and 7 bases from J, the junction contained 7 bases not matched to a gene. This CDR3 is 14 amino acids long. Germline V CDR1 and CDR2: SGDLS, YYNGEE. The PCR had 60 Vbeta and 13 Jbeta primers. TCRdb's copy holds only in-frame clones and misses some; the assay was immunoSEQ multiplex PCR. The sample records 120,000 to 150,000 clones, roughly 68% being singletons. The sequencing input was PBMCs. The gene calls are TRBV9 and TRBJ2-5, with TRBD1 matching 9 bases. This TCR was recovered from a man between 60 and 75 years old in good health and CMV-seronegative. The CDR3 DNA follows: TGTGCCAGCAGCGGGGGAAGGGACAGGGCGACCCAGTACTTC. Amino acid sequence: CASSGGRDRATQYF. Combining the CDR3 with reference TRBV9 and TRBJ2-5 gives the whole variable domain DSGVTQTPKHLITATGQRVTLRCSPRSGDLSVYWYQQSLDQGLQFLIQYYNGEERAKGNILERFSAQQFPDLHSELNLSSLELGDSALYFCASSGGRDRATQYFGPGTRLLVL.